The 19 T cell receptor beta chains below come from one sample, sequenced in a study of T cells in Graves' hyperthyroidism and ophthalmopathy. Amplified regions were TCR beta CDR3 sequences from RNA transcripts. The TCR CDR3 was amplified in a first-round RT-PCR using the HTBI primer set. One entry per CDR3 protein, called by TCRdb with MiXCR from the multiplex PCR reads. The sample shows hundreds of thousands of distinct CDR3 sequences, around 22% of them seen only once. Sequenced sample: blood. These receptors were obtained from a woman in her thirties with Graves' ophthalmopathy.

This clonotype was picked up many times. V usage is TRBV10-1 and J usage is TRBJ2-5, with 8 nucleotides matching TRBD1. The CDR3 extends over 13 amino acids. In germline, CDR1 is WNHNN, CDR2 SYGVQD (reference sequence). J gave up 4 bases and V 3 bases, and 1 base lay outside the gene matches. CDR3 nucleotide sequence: TGCGCCAGCAGTGACACAGGGGGAGAGACCCAGTACTTC. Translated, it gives CASSDTGGETQYF.

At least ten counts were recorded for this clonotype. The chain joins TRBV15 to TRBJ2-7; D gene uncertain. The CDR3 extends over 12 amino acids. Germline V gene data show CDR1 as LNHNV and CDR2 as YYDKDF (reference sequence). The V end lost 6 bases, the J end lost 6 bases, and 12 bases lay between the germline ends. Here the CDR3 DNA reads TGTGCCACCAGGCAGAAACGCTCCGAGCAGTACTTC. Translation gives CATRQKRSEQYF.

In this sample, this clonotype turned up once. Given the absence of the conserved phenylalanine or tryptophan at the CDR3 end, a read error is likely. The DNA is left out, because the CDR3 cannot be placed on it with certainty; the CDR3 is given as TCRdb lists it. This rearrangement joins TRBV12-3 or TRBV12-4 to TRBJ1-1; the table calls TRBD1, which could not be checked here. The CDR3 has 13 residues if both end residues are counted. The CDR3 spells CASSSPENTEAFV.

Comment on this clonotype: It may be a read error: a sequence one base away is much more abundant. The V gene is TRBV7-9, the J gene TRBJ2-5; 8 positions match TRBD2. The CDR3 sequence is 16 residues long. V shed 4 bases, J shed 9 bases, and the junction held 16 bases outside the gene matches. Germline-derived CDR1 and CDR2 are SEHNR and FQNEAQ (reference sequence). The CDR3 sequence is CASSSPPGGPLEAQYF. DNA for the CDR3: TGTGCCAGCAGCTCCCCCCCGGGGGGGCCCCTGGAGGCCCAGTACTTC.

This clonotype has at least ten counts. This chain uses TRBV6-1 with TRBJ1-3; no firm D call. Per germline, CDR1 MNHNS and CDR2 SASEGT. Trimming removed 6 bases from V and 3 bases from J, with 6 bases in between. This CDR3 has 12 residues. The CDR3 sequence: CASSPDGNTIYF. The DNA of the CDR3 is TGTGCCAGCAGCCCTGATGGAAACACCATATATTTT.

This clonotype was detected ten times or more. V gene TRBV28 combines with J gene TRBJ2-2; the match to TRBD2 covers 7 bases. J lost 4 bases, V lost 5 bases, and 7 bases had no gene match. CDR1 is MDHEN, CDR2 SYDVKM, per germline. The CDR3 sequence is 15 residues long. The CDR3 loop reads CASSATSWGTGELFF. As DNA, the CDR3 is TGTGCCAGCAGTGCGACTAGCTGGGGCACCGGGGAGCTGTTTTTT.

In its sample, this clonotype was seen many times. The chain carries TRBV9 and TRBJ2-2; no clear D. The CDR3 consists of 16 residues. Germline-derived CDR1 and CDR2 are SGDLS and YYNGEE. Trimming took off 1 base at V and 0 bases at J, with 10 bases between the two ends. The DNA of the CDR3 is TGTGCCAGCAGCGTATCTACCAGCCCGAACACCGGGGAGCTGTTTTTT. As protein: CASSVSTSPNTGELFF.

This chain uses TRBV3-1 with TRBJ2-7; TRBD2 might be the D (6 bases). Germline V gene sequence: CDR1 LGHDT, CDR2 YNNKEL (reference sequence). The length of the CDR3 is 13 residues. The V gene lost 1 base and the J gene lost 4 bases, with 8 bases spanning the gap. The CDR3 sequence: CASSQVGTYEQYF. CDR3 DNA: TGTGCCAGCAGCCAAGTAGGGACTTACGAGCAGTACTTC.

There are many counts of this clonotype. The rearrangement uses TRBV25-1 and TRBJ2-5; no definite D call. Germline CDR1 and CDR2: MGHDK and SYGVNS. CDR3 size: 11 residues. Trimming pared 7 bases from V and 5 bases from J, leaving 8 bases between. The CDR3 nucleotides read TGTGCCAGCACATACAAGGAGACCCAGTACTTC. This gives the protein CASTYKETQYF.

DNA of the CDR3: TGTGCCAGCAGCCAGCGTCCCCCCAACACCGGGGAGCTGTTTTTT. It translates to CASSQRPPNTGELFF. The rearrangement joins TRBV6-1 to TRBJ2-2, with D unresolved. The CDR3 totals 15 residues. Trimming left V 6 bases short and J 2 bases short, with 13 bases between. Germline CDR1 is MNHNS and CDR2 is SASEGT.

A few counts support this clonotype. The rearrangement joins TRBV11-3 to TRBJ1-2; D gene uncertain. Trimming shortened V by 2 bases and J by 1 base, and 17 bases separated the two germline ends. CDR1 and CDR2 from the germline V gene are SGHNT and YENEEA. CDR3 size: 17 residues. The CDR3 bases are TGTGCCAGCAGCTTATTATCTTCGCCAGAAAGTAACTATGGCTACACCTTC. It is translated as CASSLLSSPESNYGYTF.

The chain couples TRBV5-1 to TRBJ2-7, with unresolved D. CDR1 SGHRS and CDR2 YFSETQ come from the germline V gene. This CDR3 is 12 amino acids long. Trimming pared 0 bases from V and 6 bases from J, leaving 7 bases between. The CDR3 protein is CASSLASGEQYF. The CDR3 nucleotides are TGCGCCAGCAGCTTGGCGTCAGGCGAGCAGTACTTC.

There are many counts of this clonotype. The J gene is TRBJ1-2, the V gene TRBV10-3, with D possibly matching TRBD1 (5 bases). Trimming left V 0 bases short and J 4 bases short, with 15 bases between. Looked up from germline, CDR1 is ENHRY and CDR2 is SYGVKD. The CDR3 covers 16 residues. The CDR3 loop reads CAISESTSKGSYGYTF. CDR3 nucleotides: TGTGCCATCAGTGAGTCGACAAGTAAGGGGTCCTATGGCTACACCTTC.

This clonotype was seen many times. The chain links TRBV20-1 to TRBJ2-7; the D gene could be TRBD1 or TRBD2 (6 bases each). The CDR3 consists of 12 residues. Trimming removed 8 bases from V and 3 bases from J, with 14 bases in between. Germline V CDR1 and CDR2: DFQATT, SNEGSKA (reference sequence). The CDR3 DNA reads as TGCAGTCCGAGGGGGGAAATCTACGAGCAGTACTTC. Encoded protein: CSPRGEIYEQYF.

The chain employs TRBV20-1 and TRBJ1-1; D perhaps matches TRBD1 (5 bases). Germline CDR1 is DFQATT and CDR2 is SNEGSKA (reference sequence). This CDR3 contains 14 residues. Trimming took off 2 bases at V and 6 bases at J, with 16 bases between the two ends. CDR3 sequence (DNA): TGCAGTGCTAGATGGGGTGTGGGGGATTCTGAAGCTTTCTTT. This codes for CSARWGVGDSEAFF.

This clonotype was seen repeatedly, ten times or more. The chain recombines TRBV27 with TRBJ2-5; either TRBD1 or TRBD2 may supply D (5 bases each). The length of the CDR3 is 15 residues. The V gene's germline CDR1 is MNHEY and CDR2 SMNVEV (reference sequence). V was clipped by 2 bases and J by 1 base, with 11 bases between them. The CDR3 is CASSLGPGPQETQYF. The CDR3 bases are TGTGCCAGCAGTTTAGGCCCGGGACCCCAAGAGACCCAGTACTTC.

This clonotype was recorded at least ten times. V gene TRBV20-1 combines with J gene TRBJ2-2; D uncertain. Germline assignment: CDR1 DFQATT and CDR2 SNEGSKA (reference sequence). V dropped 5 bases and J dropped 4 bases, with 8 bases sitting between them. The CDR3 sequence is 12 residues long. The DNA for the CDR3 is TGCAGTGCTCCGGACGGCACCGGGGAGCTGTTTTTT. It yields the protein CSAPDGTGELFF.

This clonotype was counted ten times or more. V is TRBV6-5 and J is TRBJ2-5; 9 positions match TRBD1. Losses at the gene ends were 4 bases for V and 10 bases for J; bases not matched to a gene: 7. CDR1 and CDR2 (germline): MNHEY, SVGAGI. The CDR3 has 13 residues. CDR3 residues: CASSSRDREGQYF. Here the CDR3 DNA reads TGTGCCAGCAGTTCTCGGGACAGGGAGGGCCAGTACTTC.

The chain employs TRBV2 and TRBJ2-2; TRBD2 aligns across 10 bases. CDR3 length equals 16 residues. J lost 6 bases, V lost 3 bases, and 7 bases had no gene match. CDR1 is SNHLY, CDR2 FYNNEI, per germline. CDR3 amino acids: CASSDRAGGLPGELFF. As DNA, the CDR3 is TGTGCCAGCAGTGACAGAGCGGGGGGGCTTCCCGGGGAGCTGTTTTTT.